Below, 5 T cell receptor beta chains from the same sample are listed, as sequenced in a study of cytomegalovirus exposure and HLA in healthy donors. Sequenced by immunoSEQ multiplex PCR; TCRdb stores in-frame clones only, minus some. The repertoire holds about 220,000 clones, with around nine tenths as singletons. Source material: PBMCs. These TCRs come from a woman aged 18 to 35 in good health and CMV-seronegative.

V and J are TRBV6-5 and TRBJ2-6; 9 bases are a match to TRBD1. Germline V CDR1 and CDR2: MNHEY, SVGAGI. This CDR3 is built from 15 residues. V was clipped by 6 bases and J by 3 bases; unmatched bases: 3. DNA for the CDR3: TGTGCCAGCAGAACAGGGGGCAATGGGGCCAACGTCCTGACTTTC. Protein sequence: CASRTGGNGANVLTF.

The rearrangement links TRBV27 to TRBJ2-7; maybe TRBD1 (7 bases). Trimming pared 3 bases from V and 3 bases from J, leaving 15 bases between. CDR3 size: 15 residues. In germline, CDR1 is MNHEY, CDR2 SMNVEV (reference sequence). The CDR3 coding sequence is TGTGCCAGCAGTTTCTCTCAGGGGGGTGGCTACGAGCAGTACTTC. Its translation: CASSFSQGGGYEQYF.

V usage is TRBV7-9 and J usage is TRBJ2-1; TRBD2 aligns across 11 bases. Germline lookup yields CDR1 SEHNR and CDR2 FQNEAQ (reference sequence). V was pared by 0 bases and J by 0 bases, with 7 bases of the junction left unmatched. CDR3 size: 19 residues. The DNA of the CDR3 is TGTGCCAGCAGCTTAGCCCCTAGCGGGAGGCTTACCTCCTACAATGAGCAGTTCTTC. Translation gives CASSLAPSGRLTSYNEQFF.

The gene calls are TRBV13 and TRBJ2-1; D remains ambiguous. V was shortened by 9 bases and J by 0 bases, with 12 bases between the two germline ends. Germline CDR1 reads PRHDT; CDR2 reads FYEKMQ (reference sequence). The CDR3 totals 14 residues. The CDR3 DNA is TGTGCCAGTTCCGCACTAAGCTCCTACAATGAGCAGTTCTTC. It codes for CASSALSSYNEQFF.

This clone turned up a few times. The V and J genes are TRBV4-2 and TRBJ2-7, with D possibly TRBD1 on 5 matching bases. This CDR3 comprises 15 residues. Trimming removed 0 bases from V and 2 bases from J, with 11 bases in between. Germline-derived CDR1 and CDR2 are LGHNA and YNFKEQ. CDR3 amino acids: CASSQDPAGTYEQYF. CDR3 coding DNA: TGTGCCAGCAGCCAAGATCCGGCAGGGACCTACGAGCAGTACTTC.